Described below is a single TCR beta chain sequence and its context. Its antigen specificity is not known. One base away there is no much larger clone; base qualities are not given. TCRbeta CDR3 regions were amplified from genomic DNA using the immunoSEQ Assay, a bias-controlled multiplex PCR. In the original analysis: Within the assay, amplification of reference gene primers was used to estimate how many nucleated cells each sample contained. To quantify the absolute abundance of each unique TCRbeta CDR3 rearrangement, sequence reads were collapsed and filtered. Productive Simpson clonality was computed per sample as the square root of Simpson's diversity index over productive rearrangements. The table comes from immuneACCESS by way of TCRdb, which keeps in-frame sequences with V and J called. Part of the clones is missing from these tables; in studies checked, under half for an unresolved V gene and the rest for unknown reasons. From that table come the V and J calls and clone size; the DNA was used to work out D and trimming. The sample includes 150,000 to 200,000 clones, with more than 85% observed a single time. Together, the top ten hold 2.5% to 3.5% of the sample.

This sample stems from a study of blood T cell repertoires in COVID-19 (dated by TCRdb to 2019 to 2021). Background on the whole study: Collaborator samples came from the United States, Italy and Spain and covered acute and convalescent phases of COVID-19. Sample metadata almost always included a de-identified subject ID, COVID-19 status, age in years and sex. Samples came from the ongoing ImmuneRACE study (first 160 participants) plus 1,254 subjects from 6 global collaborators. A freely available public database, intended as a resource for researchers studying the immune response to SARS-CoV-2, is where the repertoires were released. Where available, HLA class I and class II types were obtained from metadata supplied by the sample provider rather than from assay-based typing. Deeply sampled blood TCRbeta repertoires from subjects exposed to, actively infected with, or recovered from COVID-19 were included in the dataset. The material from the prospective study consisted of cDNA or gDNA derived from T cells, B-cell-depleted T cells, or PBMCs.

CDR3 length: 14 amino acids, cysteine to phenylalanine. The DNA shown is the 42-base CDR3, in frame from base 1. V is trimmed back by 6 bases and J by 7 bases, and the junction contains 14 bases that no gene match accounts for. The CDR1 and CDR2 encoded by the germline V gene are SQVTM and ANQGSEA. Each collaborating institution followed its own protocols to collect whole blood in K2EDTA tubes. For TCRbeta analysis, collaborators shipped samples in one of three forms: frozen whole blood, isolated PBMCs, or DNA extracted from either of those sample types. Broad study findings and their caveats: The amount of clinical and demographic metadata varied by source and participant and was provided uncurated.

Recombination connected TRBV29-1 to TRBJ1-2; TRBD1 aligns with 7 central bases. The material sequenced was peripheral blood. The source of this sequence is a woman in her 30s with active or convalescent COVID-19. The nucleotide sequence is given as TGCAGCGTGTCCCCCGACGAGGGGGCAGGTGGCTACACCTTC. This gives the protein CSVSPDEGAGGYTF. Here the CDR3 is joined to the reference TRBV29-1 and TRBJ1-2 genes, and the full variable domain is: SAVISQKPSRDICQRGTSLTIQCQVDSQVTMMFWYRQQPGQSLTLIATANQGSEATYESGFVIDKFPISRPNLTFSTLTVSNMSPEDSSIYLCSVSPDEGAGGYTFGSGTRLTVV.